The clone carrying this T cell receptor (beta chain) was seen many times. Its antigen remains unknown. CDR1 and CDR2 from the germline V gene are WNHNN and SYGVQD (reference sequence). The CDR3 loop spans 13 amino acids. V gave up 4 bases and J gave up 4 bases; unmatched junction bases: 3. 5'-RACE, quantitative and with molecular barcodes, yielded the TCR beta libraries. TCRdb processed the 5' RACE reads anew with MiXCR; each CDR3 protein has one entry. The sample consists of a few hundred thousand distinct CDR3 sequences, around 7.6% of them appearing once. These data originate in a study of CD8 T cells in ankylosing spondylitis. Study-wide points: Significantly higher representation of disease-linked clones was reported for matched ankylosing spondylitis synovial fluid. Roughly eight highly homologous variants made up a TCR beta motif, and this motif appeared characteristic of ankylosing spondylitis blood. CD8+ disease-linked clones were present at relatively low frequencies in blood. Earlier work had already found some motif variants in reactive arthritis synovial fluid and blood.

The V gene is TRBV10-1, the J gene TRBJ1-1; 7 bases are a match to TRBD1. The specimen was blood, either unsorted or a sorted T cell fraction (not recorded which). The clonotype originates from a male donor with ankylosing spondylitis. The CDR3 spells CASSAGGVTEAFF. CDR3 in DNA: TGCGCCAGCAGTGCAGGGGGTGTCACTGAAGCTTTCTTT.